The 10 T cell receptor beta chains given below trace back to one sample, sequenced in a study of blood T cell repertoires in COVID-19 (TCRdb year 2020). Libraries were constructed by the immunoSEQ multiplex PCR assay. As stored in TCRdb, this immuneACCESS dataset retains in-frame rearrangements with V and J assigned. A fraction of the clones does not appear; measured against another copy, unresolved V genes explain less than half of the discrepancy, and the remainder lacks a known reason. The sample table holds tens of thousands of clones, of which approximately 90% were seen once. Of the sample, 5% to 5.5% is held by the ten largest clones. The specimen was peripheral blood. The receptors originated from a man aged 55 to 70 with acute or convalescent COVID-19.

CDR3: CASSQVGWGGETQYF. The CDR3 DNA sequence: TGTGCCAGCAGCCAAGTCGGCTGGGGGGGAGAGACCCAGTACTTC. This chain uses TRBV3-1 (or the pseudogene TRBV3-2) with TRBJ2-5; 7 bases fit TRBD2. V shed 1 base and J 4 bases; nucleotides not matched to a gene: 6. This CDR3 contains 15 residues. Germline V gives CDR1 LGHDT, CDR2 YNNKEL (reference sequence).

This clone was counted a few times. This chain joins TRBV12-3 or TRBV12-4 and TRBJ2-5; 7 bases are shared with TRBD1. V was pared by 6 bases and J by 1 base, with 2 bases of the junction left unmatched. The CDR3 covers 13 residues. The CDR3 sequence: CASSPGGQETQYF. CDR3 DNA: TGTGCCAGCAGCCCAGGGGGCCAAGAGACCCAGTACTTC.

This sequence joins TRBV5-8 and TRBJ1-2; D remains ambiguous. Trimming took off 3 bases at V and 0 bases at J, with 18 bases between the two ends. The CDR3 is 17 residues long. Germline-derived CDR1 and CDR2 are SGHTS and YDEGEE. Here the CDR3 reads CASSSFRSGGPNYGYTF. CDR3 bases: TGTGCCAGCAGCTCCTTCCGATCAGGAGGGCCTAACTATGGCTACACCTTC.

The genes are TRBV7-2 and TRBJ2-2; 8 bases line up with TRBD1. Germline V CDR1 and CDR2: SGHTA, FQGNSA. Trimming took 4 bases from V and 4 from J; bases not matched to a gene: 5. The CDR3 covers 15 residues. In DNA, the CDR3 is TGTGCCAGCAGCTCGGGACAGGTCCCCACCGGGGAGCTGTTTTTT. It yields the protein CASSSGQVPTGELFF.

The genes are TRBV7-3 and TRBJ1-1; the match to TRBD1 covers 9 bases. CDR3 length equals 13 residues. Trimming cost V 3 bases and J 8 bases; bases outside gene matches: 4. Germline V CDR1 and CDR2: SGHTA, FQGTGA. The CDR3 loop reads CASSLGQGGEAFF. DNA of the CDR3: TGTGCCAGCAGCTTGGGACAGGGCGGAGAAGCTTTCTTT.

The chain combines TRBV3-1 (or the pseudogene TRBV3-2) with TRBJ1-1; tentatively, D is TRBD1 (6 bases). This CDR3 has 15 residues. V was clipped by 3 bases and J by 2 bases, with 13 bases between them. Germline assignment: CDR1 LGHDT and CDR2 YNNKEL (reference sequence). The CDR3: CASSQAGAVNTEAFF. The CDR3 coding sequence is TGTGCCAGCAGCCAGGCGGGGGCGGTTAACACTGAAGCTTTCTTT.

CDR3 residues: CSVPGVWSPETQYF. The CDR3 nucleotides are TGCAGCGTTCCGGGGGTCTGGAGCCCAGAGACCCAGTACTTC. The rearrangement links TRBV29-1 to TRBJ2-5, with a possible D match to TRBD2 (6 bases). The germline V gene encodes CDR1 SQVTM and CDR2 ANQGSEA. The CDR3 sequence is 14 residues long. V gave up 5 bases and J gave up 4 bases, with 17 bases separating them.

The genes are TRBV7-3 and TRBJ2-3; TRBD1 agrees at 8 bases. The CDR3 covers 16 residues. V was clipped by 2 bases and J by 2 bases; unmatched bases: 6. CDR1 and CDR2 from the germline V gene are SGHTA and FQGTGA. The CDR3 sequence: CASSLFGTGVTDTQYF. Written as DNA, the CDR3 is TGTGCCAGCAGCTTATTCGGGACAGGCGTCACAGATACGCAGTATTTT.

The chain links TRBV4-3 to TRBJ1-1, with TRBD1 identical over 8 bases. V dropped 0 bases and J dropped 5; count of bases not matched to a gene: 5. The CDR3 extends over 15 amino acids. Germline assignment: CDR1 LGHNA and CDR2 YSLEER. CDR3 in DNA: TGCGCCAGCAGCCAAGAGCAGGGGGCGATGACTGAAGCTTTCTTT. Its translation is CASSQEQGAMTEAFF.

V and J are TRBV4-2 and TRBJ1-1, with a tentative D call TRBD1 (5 bases). The CDR3 is made up of 13 amino acids. The germline CDR1 and CDR2 sequences are LGHNA and YNFKEQ. V lost 4 bases, J lost 4 bases, and 10 bases lay in between. The CDR3 is CASSRTGSTEAFF. The CDR3 DNA follows: TGTGCCAGCAGCCGAACAGGCAGCACTGAAGCTTTCTTT.